These 20 T cell receptor beta chains were all obtained from the same sample, sequenced in a study of blood T cell repertoires in COVID-19. Sequencing used immunoSEQ multiplex PCR; TCRdb keeps in-frame clones, though not all of them. The sample holds 200,000 to 250,000 clones; 82% are singletons and the top ten take about 3.8%. Sample: peripheral blood. These receptors all come from a woman older than 75 with acute or convalescent COVID-19.

The chain uses TRBV5-1 and TRBJ2-3, with 8 bases fitting TRBD2. Germline CDR1 reads SGHRS; CDR2 reads YFSETQ. The V gene end was trimmed by 5 bases and the J gene end by 6 bases; junction bases not matched to a gene: 8. The CDR3 totals 14 residues. CDR3 region: CASSPGGASDTQYF. CDR3 DNA sequence: TGCGCCAGCAGTCCCGGGGGGGCATCGGATACGCAGTATTTT.

The J gene is TRBJ1-2, the V gene TRBV28; D is perhaps TRBD1 (6 bases). The V gene lost 2 bases and the J gene lost 7 bases, with 14 bases spanning the gap. The CDR3 runs to 14 residues. CDR1 and CDR2 from the germline V gene are MDHEN and SYDVKM. CDR3 sequence reads: CASSLPLQGTGYTF. CDR3 in DNA: TGTGCCAGCAGTTTACCACTACAGGGTACTGGCTACACCTTC.

V is TRBV12-5 and J is TRBJ2-7; D is possibly TRBD2 (6 bases). Per germline, CDR1 LGHNT and CDR2 FRNRAP. This CDR3 spans 16 amino acids. V shed 2 bases and J shed 1 base, with 15 bases lying between them. CDR3 sequence (DNA): TGTGCTAGTGGTTTGCCTTCAGCGGGTAGATCCTACGAGCAGTACTTC. This gives the protein CASGLPSAGRSYEQYF.

The gene calls are TRBV30 and TRBJ1-4; 8 nucleotides match TRBD1. CDR3 length: 14 residues. Germline trimming cut 2 bases from V and 7 bases from J; bases unmatched to any gene: 6. From germline, CDR1 is GTSNPN and CDR2 SVGIG (reference sequence). The CDR3 sequence: CAWSSDRVGEKLFF. The CDR3 DNA reads as TGTGCCTGGAGTTCGGACAGGGTGGGTGAAAAACTGTTTTTT.

The rearrangement links TRBV6-5 to TRBJ2-7; 9 bases are a match to TRBD1. Germline V lookup: CDR1 MNHEY, CDR2 SVGAGI. This CDR3 has 15 residues. Trimming took 8 bases from V and 7 from J; bases not matched to a gene: 15. For the CDR3, the DNA is TGTGCCAGCGGAGAAATCATACAGGGGGCGGCGGAGCAGTACTTC. This codes for CASGEIIQGAAEQYF.

J is TRBJ2-5 and V is TRBV11-2; TRBD2 might be the D (5 bases). Deletions cut 7 bases from V and 3 bases from J, with 15 bases between. Per germline, CDR1 SGHAT and CDR2 FQNNGV. The CDR3 runs 14 residues. The CDR3 sequence: CASTPTGLKETQYF. CDR3 sequence (DNA): TGTGCCAGCACCCCTACCGGACTGAAAGAGACCCAGTACTTC.

J is TRBJ2-2 and V is TRBV5-1; 11 bases are shared with TRBD2. The CDR3 is 16 amino acids. Germline lookup yields CDR1 SGHRS and CDR2 YFSETQ. Trimming took 0 bases from V and 7 from J; bases not matched to a gene: 5. The CDR3: CASSLAGTSGFGELFF. The CDR3 nucleotides are TGCGCCAGCAGCTTGGCGGGGACTAGCGGCTTCGGGGAGCTGTTTTTT. Complete variable domain (other parts from reference TRBV5-1 and TRBJ2-2): KAGVTQTPRYLIKTRGQQVTLSCSPISGHRSVSWYQQTPGQGLQFLFEYFSETQRNKGNFPGRFSGRQFSNSRSEMNVSTLELGDSALYLCASSLAGTSGFGELFFGEGSRLTVL.

The chain uses TRBV7-9 and TRBJ2-2; D unresolved. The CDR3 sequence is 12 residues long. Deletions cut 2 bases from V and 7 bases from J, with 5 bases between. Germline V gives CDR1 SEHNR, CDR2 FQNEAQ (reference sequence). The CDR3 DNA reads as TGTGCCAGCAGCTTATTATACGGGGAGCTGTTTTTT. Residues: CASSLLYGELFF.

The genes are TRBV7-3 and TRBJ1-3, with D unclear. The CDR3 is 14 amino acids. In germline, CDR1 is SGHTA, CDR2 FQGTGA. Trimming left V 7 bases short and J 0 bases short, with 10 bases between. The CDR3 nucleotides read TGTGCCAGCAAACAGACCGACTCTGGAAACACCATATATTTT. Protein sequence: CASKQTDSGNTIYF.

The chain employs TRBV2 and TRBJ1-5; weak D call: TRBD1 (5 bases). Germline CDR1 is SNHLY and CDR2 is FYNNEI. Trimming stripped 4 bases from V and 0 bases from J, with 10 bases between. The CDR3 loop spans 15 amino acids. This CDR3 is CASSGQTVSNQPQHF. CDR3 nucleotides: TGTGCCAGCAGTGGCCAGACAGTTAGCAATCAGCCCCAGCATTTT.

This clone appeared a single time. The chain employs TRBV10-3 and TRBJ2-2; weak D call: TRBD1 (6 bases). The CDR3 runs 14 residues. Trimming cost V 7 bases and J 2 bases, with 11 bases left between them. Germline CDR1 reads ENHRY; CDR2 reads SYGVKD. CDR3 residues: CAINRVANTGELFF. The CDR3 nucleotides read TGTGCCATCAACAGGGTTGCAAACACCGGGGAGCTGTTTTTT.

This chain uses TRBV5-4 with TRBJ2-3; TRBD1 aligns across 10 bases. V gave up 3 bases and J gave up 5 bases; unmatched junction bases: 9. The germline gives CDR1 SGHNT, CDR2 YYREEE (reference sequence). The CDR3 loop spans 16 amino acids. CDR3 amino acids: CASSSGGTGAQDTQYF. CDR3 DNA sequence: TGTGCCAGCAGCTCCGGGGGGACAGGGGCACAAGATACGCAGTATTTT.

V usage is TRBV4-2 and J usage is TRBJ2-1; 14 positions match TRBD2. The CDR3 covers 16 residues. V lost 5 bases, J lost 8 bases, and 8 bases stayed unmatched. Germline lookup yields CDR1 LGHNA and CDR2 YNFKEQ. Here the CDR3 DNA reads TGTGCCAGCAGCTTACGACTAGCGGGGGGGGTAGATGAGCAGTTCTTC. Its protein is CASSLRLAGGVDEQFF.

The rearrangement uses TRBV15 and TRBJ2-1, with TRBD2 matching 7 bases. The CDR3 has 17 amino acids. The trim removed 4 bases at V and 3 bases at J, leaving 12 bases unmatched. From germline, CDR1 is LNHNV and CDR2 YYDKDF (reference sequence). The CDR3 spells CATSNRGVAGLYNEQFF. For the CDR3, the DNA is TGTGCCACCAGCAACCGGGGAGTAGCGGGTCTCTACAATGAGCAGTTCTTC.

V is TRBV19 and J is TRBJ2-3, with D tentatively TRBD1 (7 bases). Germline V gene lookup returns CDR1 LNHDA and CDR2 SQIVND (reference sequence). The V end was cut by 6 bases, the J end by 3 bases, with 10 bases between. The length of the CDR3 is 13 residues. The CDR3 loop reads CASRAGGTDTQYF. The CDR3 DNA reads TGTGCCAGTAGGGCAGGGGGGACAGATACGCAGTATTTT.

This chain joins TRBV5-1 and TRBJ2-7; TRBD1 aligns across 10 bases. This CDR3 has 19 residues. V gave up 2 bases and J gave up 1 base; unmatched junction bases: 15. Germline assignment: CDR1 SGHRS and CDR2 YFSETQ. The CDR3 coding sequence is TGCGCCAGCAGCTTTGGGACAGGGGTCATCGTTAGTGGGTCCTACGAGCAGTACTTC. Its protein product is CASSFGTGVIVSGSYEQYF.

V usage is TRBV12-3 or TRBV12-4 and J usage is TRBJ1-3, with 9 bases identical to TRBD1. J was trimmed by 8 bases and V by 6 bases; bases with no gene match: 5. This CDR3 has 13 residues. CDR3 sequence (DNA): TGTGCCAGCAGGCGGACAGGGGCGGACACCATATATTTT. This sequence encodes CASRRTGADTIYF.

The gene calls are TRBV7-2 and TRBJ1-6; D might be TRBD1 (5 bases). V gave up 2 bases and J gave up 7 bases, with 9 bases separating them. The germline V gene encodes CDR1 SGHTA and CDR2 FQGNSA. CDR3 size: 14 residues. In nucleotides, the CDR3 is TGTGCCAGCAGCTTATCAGGGATCAATTCACCCCTCCACTTT. It specifies CASSLSGINSPLHF.

The chain recombines TRBV7-8 with TRBJ1-1, with D maybe TRBD1 (6 bases). With 5 bases removed from V and 0 bases from J, the gap between germline ends came to 13 bases. The germline gives CDR1 SGHVS, CDR2 FQNEAQ. This CDR3 is built from 15 residues. The CDR3 loop reads CASSQADRVNTEAFF. CDR3 bases: TGTGCCAGCAGCCAGGCGGACAGAGTGAACACTGAAGCTTTCTTT.

The V call is TRBV5-1, the J call TRBJ2-1; 10 positions match TRBD1. Per germline, CDR1 SGHRS and CDR2 YFSETQ. This CDR3 has 15 amino acids. The J segment lost 2 bases and the V segment lost 2 bases, leaving 1 base of the junction unmatched. The CDR3 loop is CASSFGTGAYNEQFF. The CDR3 coding sequence is TGCGCCAGCAGCTTCGGGACAGGGGCCTACAATGAGCAGTTCTTC. Full variable domain (missing parts from reference TRBV5-1 and TRBJ2-1): KAGVTQTPRYLIKTRGQQVTLSCSPISGHRSVSWYQQTPGQGLQFLFEYFSETQRNKGNFPGRFSGRQFSNSRSEMNVSTLELGDSALYLCASSFGTGAYNEQFFGPGTRLTVL.